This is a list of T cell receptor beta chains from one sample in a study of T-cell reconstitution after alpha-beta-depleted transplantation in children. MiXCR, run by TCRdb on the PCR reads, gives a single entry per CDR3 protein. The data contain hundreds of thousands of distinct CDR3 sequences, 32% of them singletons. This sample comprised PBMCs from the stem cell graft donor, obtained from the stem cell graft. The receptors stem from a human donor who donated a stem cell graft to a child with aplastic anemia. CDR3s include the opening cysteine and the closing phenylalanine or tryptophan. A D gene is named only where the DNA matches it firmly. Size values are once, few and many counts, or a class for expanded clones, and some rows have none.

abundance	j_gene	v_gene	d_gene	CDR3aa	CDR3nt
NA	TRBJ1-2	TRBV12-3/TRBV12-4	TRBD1	CASSKDRVNGYTF	TGTGCCAGCAGTAAGGACAGGGTTAATGGCTACACCTTC
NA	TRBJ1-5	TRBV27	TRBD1	CATGQGARQPQHF	TGTGCCACCGGACAGGGGGCGCGTCAGCCCCAGCATTTT
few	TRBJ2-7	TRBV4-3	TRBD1	CASSQGTGSVSYEQYF	TGCGCCAGCAGCCAAGGGACAGGATCCGTCTCCTACGAGCAGTACTTC
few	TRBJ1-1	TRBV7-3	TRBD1	CASSGGTGAEAFF	TGTGCCAGCAGCGGCGGGACAGGGGCTGAAGCTTTCTTT
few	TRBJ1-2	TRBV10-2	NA	CASRDSDIGYTF	TGCGCCAGCAGGGACAGCGATATCGGCTACACCTTC
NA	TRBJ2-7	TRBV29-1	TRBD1	CSVTSAGQGNEQYF	TGCAGCGTCACCAGTGCGGGACAGGGAAACGAGCAGTACTTC
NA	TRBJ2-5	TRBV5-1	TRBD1	CASSLRTGRETQYF	TGCGCCAGCAGCTTAAGGACAGGGCGAGAGACCCAGTACTTC
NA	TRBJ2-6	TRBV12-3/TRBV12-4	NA	CASSVQLSGANVLTF	TGTGCCAGCAGCGTCCAGCTATCTGGGGCCAACGTCCTGACTTTC
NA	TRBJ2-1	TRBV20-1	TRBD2	CTARVIAGGAPYNEQFF	TGCACTGCTAGGGTGATAGCGGGAGGGGCCCCCTACAATGAGCAGTTCTTC
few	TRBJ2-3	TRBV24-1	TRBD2	CATSELGLADTDTQYF	TGTGCCACCAGTGAGCTGGGACTAGCGGACACAGATACGCAGTATTTT
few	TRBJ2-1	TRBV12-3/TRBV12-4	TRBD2	CASSIPGLAGGGYNEQFF	TGTGCCAGCAGTATACCGGGACTAGCGGGAGGGGGCTACAATGAGCAGTTCTTC
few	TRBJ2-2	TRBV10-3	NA	CAISDLGAELFF	TGTGCCATCAGTGATCTCGGGGCTGAGCTGTTTTTT
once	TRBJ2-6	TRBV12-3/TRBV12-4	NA	CASSFGSRGANVLTF	TGTGCCAGCAGTTTCGGCTCGCGGGGGGCCAACGTCCTGACTTTC
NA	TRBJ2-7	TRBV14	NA	CASSQVLTSEQYF	TGTGCCAGCAGCCAAGTACTAACGTCCGAGCAGTACTTC
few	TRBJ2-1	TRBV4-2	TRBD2	CASSRVGSGRPERNEQFF	TGTGCCAGCAGCCGGGTGGGTAGCGGGAGGCCCGAACGGAATGAGCAGTTCTTC
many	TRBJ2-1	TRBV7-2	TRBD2	CASSLVGTSGNNEQFF	TGTGCCAGCAGCTTAGTGGGGACTAGCGGGAACAATGAGCAGTTCTTC
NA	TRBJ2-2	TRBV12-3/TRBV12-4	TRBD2	CASRDLAGVTGELFF	TGTGCCAGCAGAGATCTAGCGGGAGTTACCGGGGAGCTGTTTTTT
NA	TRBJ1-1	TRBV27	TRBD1	CASSRQGGTAFF	TGTGCCAGCAGTAGACAGGGGGGGACGGCTTTCTTT
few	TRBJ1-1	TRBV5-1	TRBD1	CASRVGQGGTEAFF	TGCGCCAGCAGGGTTGGACAGGGAGGGACTGAAGCTTTCTTT
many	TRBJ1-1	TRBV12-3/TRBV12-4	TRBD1	CASSWTGNTEAFF	TGCGCCAGCAGCTGGACAGGGAACACTGAAGCTTTCTTT
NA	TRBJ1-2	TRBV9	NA	CASSAWDGNYGYTF	TGTGCCAGCAGCGCTTGGGACGGTAACTATGGCTACACCTTC
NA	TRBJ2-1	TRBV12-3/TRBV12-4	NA	CASSPGLPRDEQFF	TGTGCCAGCAGTCCGGGACTGCCTCGCGATGAGCAGTTCTTC
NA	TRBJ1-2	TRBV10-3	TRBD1	CAISDPGQGVSGYTF	TGTGCCATCAGTGATCCGGGACAGGGGGTGAGTGGCTACACCTTC
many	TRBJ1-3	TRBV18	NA	CASSPDGLGNTIYF	TGTGCCAGCTCACCGGACGGGCTCGGAAACACCATATATTTT
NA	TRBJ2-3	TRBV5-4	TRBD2	CASSSAGVADTQYF	TGTGCCAGCAGCTCCGCGGGAGTCGCAGATACGCAGTATTTT
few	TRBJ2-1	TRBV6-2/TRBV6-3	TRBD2	CASRDGGGSYNEQFF	TGTGCCAGCAGGGACGGGGGGGGCTCCTACAATGAGCAGTTCTTC
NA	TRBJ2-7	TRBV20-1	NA	CSAKQTGAYYEQYF	TGCAGTGCCAAACAGACGGGAGCTTACTACGAGCAGTACTTC
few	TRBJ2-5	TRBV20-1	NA	CSAKTGRDQETQYF	TGCAGTGCTAAGACGGGCAGGGACCAGGAGACCCAGTACTTC
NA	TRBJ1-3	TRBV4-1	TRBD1	CASSHPPSGGGRIVSGNTIYF	TGCGCCAGCAGCCACCCACCCTCAGGGGGCGGCCGAATTGTATCTGGAAACACCATATATTTT
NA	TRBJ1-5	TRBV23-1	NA	CASSQSRGPGHQPQHF	TGCGCCAGCAGTCAATCGAGGGGCCCAGGACATCAGCCCCAGCATTTT
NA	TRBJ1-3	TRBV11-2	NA	CASRSTDNTLNTIYF	TGTGCCAGCAGGTCGACAGACAACACCCTTAACACCATATATTTT
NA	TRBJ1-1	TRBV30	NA	CASTGPMMNTEAFF	TGTGCCTCGACAGGCCCAATGATGAACACTGAAGCTTTCTTT
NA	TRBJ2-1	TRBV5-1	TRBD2	CASSLAFSSGSNEQFF	TGCGCCAGCAGCTTGGCGTTCTCTAGCGGGAGTAATGAGCAGTTCTTC
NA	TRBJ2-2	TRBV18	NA	CASSPWDSTGELFF	TGTGCCAGCTCACCCTGGGATTCCACCGGGGAGCTGTTTTTT
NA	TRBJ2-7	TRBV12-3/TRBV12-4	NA	CASSFLRNYEQYF	TGTGCCAGCAGTTTTTTGCGGAACTACGAGCAGTACTTC
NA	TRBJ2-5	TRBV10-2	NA	CASSVLAERETQYF	TGCGCCAGCAGTGTACTAGCCGAACGGGAGACCCAGTACTTC
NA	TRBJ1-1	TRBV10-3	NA	CAISLTGRSRFF	TGTGCCATCAGTCTCACTGGCCGAAGTCGTTTCTTT
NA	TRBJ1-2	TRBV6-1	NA	CASSAVSRVGGYTF	TGTGCCAGCAGTGCCGTTAGTAGGGTAGGCGGCTACACCTTC
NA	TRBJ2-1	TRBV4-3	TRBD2	CASSQEPGTSVYNEQFF	TGCGCCAGCAGCCAAGAGCCCGGGACTAGCGTCTACAATGAGCAGTTCTTC
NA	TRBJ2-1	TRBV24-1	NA	CATSDFLHEQFF	TGTGCCACCAGTGATTTTCTCCATGAGCAGTTCTTC
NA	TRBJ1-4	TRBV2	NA	CASSVSGMNEKLFF	TGTGCCAGCAGTGTTTCGGGGATGAATGAAAAACTGTTTTTT
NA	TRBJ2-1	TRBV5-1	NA	CASSLGVAGLEKGQFF	TGCGCCAGCAGCTTGGGAGTGGCAGGGTTGGAGAAGGGGCAGTTCTTC
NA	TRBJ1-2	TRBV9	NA	CASSVAKTTYGYTF	TGTGCCAGCAGCGTAGCGAAGACAACCTATGGCTACACCTTC
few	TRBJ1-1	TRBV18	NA	CASSPTPRNTEAFF	TGTGCCAGCTCACCCACACCTAGGAACACTGAAGCTTTCTTT
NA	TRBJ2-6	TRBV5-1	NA	CASSVTSGDHVLTF	TGCGCCAGCAGCGTGACTTCCGGGGACCACGTCCTGACTTTC
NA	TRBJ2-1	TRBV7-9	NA	CASSFGENEQFF	TGTGCCAGCAGCTTCGGGGAGAATGAGCAGTTCTTC